Shown below are 15 T cell receptor beta chains from a single sample sequenced in a study of blood T cell repertoires in COVID-19. TCRdb's copy holds only in-frame clones and misses some; the assay was immunoSEQ multiplex PCR. Of 210,000 or so clones listed, roughly nine tenths are singletons. The sequencing input was PBMCs or T cells enriched from blood (not recorded which). The receptors were sampled from a man aged 30-40 years who had recovered from COVID-19.

This chain links TRBV14 with TRBJ2-1; D may be TRBD1 (6 bases). Trimming pared 3 bases from V and 2 bases from J, leaving 11 bases between. The CDR3 loop spans 15 amino acids. The V gene's germline CDR1 is SGHDN and CDR2 FVKESK. CDR3 coding DNA: TGTGCCAGCAGCCACCGACGGGACACCTACAATGAGCAGTTCTTC. This gives the protein CASSHRRDTYNEQFF.

The chain joins TRBV18 to TRBJ2-7, with D possibly being TRBD1 (6 bases). CDR3 size: 17 residues. CDR1 and CDR2 (germline): KGHSH, LQKENI. V was cut by 2 bases and J by 0 bases, with 17 bases left in between. The CDR3 here is CASSPSRTSRGSYEQYF. The CDR3 region has the DNA TGTGCCAGCTCACCAAGTAGGACCTCCAGGGGCTCCTACGAGCAGTACTTC.

The gene calls are TRBV18 and TRBJ1-2; possible D gene TRBD1, 5 bases. V was shortened by 0 bases and J by 7 bases, with 15 bases between the two germline ends. The CDR3 runs to 15 residues. CDR1 KGHSH and CDR2 LQKENI come from the germline V gene. This CDR3 is CASSPPAGRGAGYTF. The CDR3 DNA reads as TGTGCCAGCTCACCACCGGCTGGGAGGGGCGCTGGCTACACCTTC.

This clone was seen only once. The V call is TRBV14, the J call TRBJ1-2; 9 nucleotides align to TRBD1. Unmatched junction bases numbered 5, after V lost 4 bases and J lost 2 bases. The germline CDR1 and CDR2 sequences are SGHDN and FVKESK. The CDR3 totals 15 residues. The DNA for the CDR3 is TGTGCCAGCAGCCCCCGGACAGGGGACAACTATGGCTACACCTTC. Translation gives CASSPRTGDNYGYTF.

V usage is TRBV27 and J usage is TRBJ2-1; TRBD2 aligns across 14 bases. V lost 5 bases, J lost 2 bases, and 8 bases stayed unmatched. The germline gives CDR1 MNHEY, CDR2 SMNVEV (reference sequence). The CDR3 extends over 18 amino acids. CDR3 nucleotide sequence: TGTGCCAGCAGTACCCGACTAGCGGGGGGGCACCCCTACAATGAGCAGTTCTTC. It translates to CASSTRLAGGHPYNEQFF.

The rearrangement uses TRBV6-5 and TRBJ2-2, with TRBD1 as a possible D gene (5 bases). In germline, CDR1 is MNHEY, CDR2 SVGAGI. V shed 2 bases and J shed 1 base, with 8 bases lying between them. The CDR3 runs 15 residues. The CDR3 spells CASSYTGQNTGELFF. CDR3 coding DNA: TGTGCCAGCAGTTACACCGGACAGAACACCGGGGAGCTGTTTTTT.

The rearrangement links TRBV7-9 to TRBJ1-6; a possible D gene is TRBD1 (6 bases). Germline assignment: CDR1 SEHNR and CDR2 FQNEAQ (reference sequence). The CDR3 runs 14 residues. Trimming left V 5 bases short and J 6 bases short, with 11 bases between. The CDR3 sequence is CASSEGGGNSPLHF. The CDR3, as DNA: TGTGCCAGCAGCGAAGGGGGGGGTAATTCACCCCTCCACTTT.

The rearrangement joins TRBV3-1 (or the pseudogene TRBV3-2) to TRBJ2-7, with 9 bases identical to TRBD1. The CDR3 consists of 18 residues. In germline, CDR1 is LGHDT, CDR2 YNNKEL (reference sequence). With V trimmed by 0 bases and J by 0 bases, 9 bases remained unmatched. CDR3 region: CASSQDVAGTGRSYEQYF. Written as DNA, the CDR3 is TGTGCCAGCAGCCAAGACGTCGCGGGGACAGGGCGCTCCTACGAGCAGTACTTC.

The CDR3 coding sequence is TGTGCCAGCAGCGGGGGGGGGACAGGGATTTCACCCCTCCACTTT. This encodes CASSGGGTGISPLHF. The J gene is TRBJ1-6, the V gene TRBV9; 9 bases align to TRBD1. Losses at the gene ends were 3 bases for V and 9 bases for J; bases not matched to a gene: 7. Germline V CDR1 and CDR2: SGDLS, YYNGEE. CDR3 size: 15 residues.

This sequence joins TRBV30 and TRBJ2-5, with D possibly matching TRBD1 (5 bases). The CDR3 spans 13 residues. The germline V gene has CDR1 GTSNPN and CDR2 SVGIG (reference sequence). V shed 4 bases and J shed 4 bases, with 13 bases lying between them. CDR3 bases: TGTGCCTGGACAGGGTTTAGGGGAGAGACCCAGTACTTC. Residues: CAWTGFRGETQYF.

The genes are TRBV27 and TRBJ1-5; tentative D call: TRBD1 (6 bases). CDR1 MNHEY and CDR2 SMNVEV come from the germline V gene (reference sequence). CDR3 length equals 14 residues. V was clipped by 2 bases and J by 5 bases, with 10 bases between them. CDR3 residues: CASSLRAGDQPQHF. The CDR3 nucleotides are TGTGCCAGCAGTTTACGTGCAGGGGATCAGCCCCAGCATTTT.

The chain carries TRBV11-2 and TRBJ2-3; TRBD2 agrees at 10 bases. Trimming cost V 5 bases and J 6 bases; bases outside gene matches: 5. Looked up from germline, CDR1 is SGHAT and CDR2 is FQNNGV. The CDR3 runs 14 residues. For the CDR3, the DNA is TGTGCCAGCAGCCTTCAGCGGGGGGGGGATACGCAGTATTTT. Protein sequence: CASSLQRGGDTQYF. The complete variable domain, with remaining parts taken from reference TRBV11-2 and TRBJ2-3, reads EAGVAQSPRYKIIEKRQSVAFWCNPISGHATLYWYQQILGQGPKLLIQFQNNGVVDDSQLPKDRFSAERLKGVDSTLKIQPAKLEDSAVYLCASSLQRGGDTQYFGPGTRLTVL.

The chain couples TRBV6-5 to TRBJ1-1; TRBD1 agrees at 7 bases. The CDR3 runs to 14 residues. CDR1 and CDR2 (germline): MNHEY, SVGAGI. J gave up 5 bases and V 2 bases, and 5 bases lay outside the gene matches. Here the CDR3 reads CASSYQGDGTEAFF. As DNA, the CDR3 is TGTGCCAGCAGTTACCAGGGGGATGGGACTGAAGCTTTCTTT.

The V and J genes are TRBV5-6 and TRBJ1-5; unclear D gene. The CDR3 is 15 residues long. With 3 bases removed from V and 5 bases from J, the gap between germline ends came to 15 bases. The germline V gene has CDR1 SGHDT and CDR2 YYEEEE. CDR3 in amino acids: CASSYSPTSYQPQHF. In DNA form, the CDR3 reads TGTGCCAGCAGCTATTCACCAACTTCGTATCAGCCCCAGCATTTT.

The V call is TRBV2, the J call TRBJ2-1; perhaps TRBD2 as D (6 bases). The germline V and J ends were trimmed by 10 bases and 0 bases, with 13 bases remaining between them. The CDR3 spans 14 residues. Germline V gene sequence: CDR1 SNHLY, CDR2 FYNNEI. The CDR3 is CATVRDSSYNEQFF. The CDR3 region has the DNA TGTGCCACCGTTCGGGACTCCTCCTACAATGAGCAGTTCTTC. Using reference TRBV2 and TRBJ2-1 for the parts outside the CDR3, the full variable domain is EPEVTQTPSHQVTQMGQEVILRCVPISNHLYFYWYRQILGQKVEFLVSFYNNEISEKSEIFDDQFSVERPDGSNFTLKIRSTKLEDSAMYFCATVRDSSYNEQFFGPGTRLTVL.